This T cell receptor (beta chain) appears in the sequencing data of a study of blood T cell repertoires in COVID-19. The overall study: Acute-phase and convalescent COVID-19 samples originated in the United States, Italy and Spain. Nucleic acid was either cDNA or gDNA, and it came from T cells, B-cell-depleted T cells, or PBMCs.

Original processing methods: Amplification with reference gene primers provided the estimates of nucleated cell counts. Repertoires were generated with immunoSEQ multiplex PCR, while TCRdb's copy carries only in-frame clones and drops some. V and J calls plus clone size are reproduced from that table; the DNA served to infer D and trimming. The sample records a few hundred thousand clones, just under 85% being singletons. This CDR3 is built from 14 residues. V was pared by 6 bases and J by 2 bases, with 5 bases of the junction left unmatched. Germline V lookup: CDR1 MNHEY, CDR2 SMNVEV (reference sequence).

Sequencing used peripheral blood. The rearrangement links TRBV27 to TRBJ2-7, with 9 bases matching TRBD1. The TCR sequence derives from an elderly man with acute or convalescent COVID-19. Here the CDR3 reads CASRRDRDTYEQYF. The CDR3 DNA is TGTGCCAGCAGAAGGGACAGGGACACCTACGAGCAGTACTTC.